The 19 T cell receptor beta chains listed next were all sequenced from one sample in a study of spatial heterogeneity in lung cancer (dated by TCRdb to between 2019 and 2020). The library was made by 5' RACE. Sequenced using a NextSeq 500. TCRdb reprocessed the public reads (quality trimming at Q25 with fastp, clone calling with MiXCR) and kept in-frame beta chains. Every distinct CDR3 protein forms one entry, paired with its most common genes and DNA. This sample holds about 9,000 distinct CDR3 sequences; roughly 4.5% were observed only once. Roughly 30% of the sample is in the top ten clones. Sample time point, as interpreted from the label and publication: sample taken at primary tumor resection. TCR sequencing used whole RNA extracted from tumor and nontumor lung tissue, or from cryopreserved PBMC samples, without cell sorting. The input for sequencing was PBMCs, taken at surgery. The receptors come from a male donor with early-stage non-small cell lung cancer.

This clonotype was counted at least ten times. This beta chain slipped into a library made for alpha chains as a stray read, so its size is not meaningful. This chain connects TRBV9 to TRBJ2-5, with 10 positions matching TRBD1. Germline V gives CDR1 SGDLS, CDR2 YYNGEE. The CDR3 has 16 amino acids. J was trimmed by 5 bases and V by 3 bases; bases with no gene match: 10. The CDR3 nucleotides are TGTGCCAGCAGCGAGTACGCGGGACAGGGGTCGGAGACCCAGTACTTC. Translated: CASSEYAGQGSETQYF. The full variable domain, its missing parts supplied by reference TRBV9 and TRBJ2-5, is DSGVTQTPKHLITATGQRVTLRCSPRSGDLSVYWYQQSLDQGLQFLIQYYNGEERAKGNILERFSAQQFPDLHSELNLSSLELGDSALYFCASSEYAGQGSETQYFGPGTRLLVL.

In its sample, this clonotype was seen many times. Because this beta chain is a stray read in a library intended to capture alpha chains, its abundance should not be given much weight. The CDR3 loop is CSVRDSSYEQYF. CDR3 bases: TGCAGCGTGAGGGACAGCTCCTACGAGCAGTACTTC. The chain combines TRBV29-1 with TRBJ2-7, with TRBD1 identical over 7 bases. Trimming removed 6 bases from V and 0 bases from J; junction bases left unmatched: 2. The CDR3 is 12 residues long. Per germline, CDR1 SQVTM and CDR2 ANQGSEA.

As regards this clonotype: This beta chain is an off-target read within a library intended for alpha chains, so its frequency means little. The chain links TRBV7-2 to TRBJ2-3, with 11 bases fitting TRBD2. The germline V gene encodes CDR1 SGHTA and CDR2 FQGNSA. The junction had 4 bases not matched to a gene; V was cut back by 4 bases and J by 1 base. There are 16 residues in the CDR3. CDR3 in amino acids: CASSYSGGAGTDTQYF. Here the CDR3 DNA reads TGTGCCAGCAGCTATAGCGGGGGGGCCGGCACAGATACGCAGTATTTT.

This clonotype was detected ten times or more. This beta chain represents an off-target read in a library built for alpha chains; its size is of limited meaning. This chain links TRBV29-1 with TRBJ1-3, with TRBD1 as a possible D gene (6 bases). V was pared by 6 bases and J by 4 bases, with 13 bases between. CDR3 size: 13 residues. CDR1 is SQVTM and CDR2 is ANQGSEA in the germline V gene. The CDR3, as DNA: TGCAGCGTCGGGGAAACAGGGGGAAACACCATATATTTT. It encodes CSVGETGGNTIYF.

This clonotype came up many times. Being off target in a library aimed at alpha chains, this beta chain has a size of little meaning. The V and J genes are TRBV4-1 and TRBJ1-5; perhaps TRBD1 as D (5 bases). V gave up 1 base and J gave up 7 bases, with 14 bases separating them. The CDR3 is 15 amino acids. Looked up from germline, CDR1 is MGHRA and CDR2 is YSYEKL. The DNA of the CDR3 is TGCGCCAGCAGCCAAGCATCGGGGGTGGGCCAGCCCCAGCATTTT. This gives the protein CASSQASGVGQPQHF.

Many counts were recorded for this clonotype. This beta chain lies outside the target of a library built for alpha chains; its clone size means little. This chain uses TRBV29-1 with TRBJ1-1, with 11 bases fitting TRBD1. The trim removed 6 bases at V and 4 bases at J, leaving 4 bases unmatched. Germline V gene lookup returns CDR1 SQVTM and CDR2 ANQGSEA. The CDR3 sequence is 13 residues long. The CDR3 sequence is CSVTGTGGTEAFF. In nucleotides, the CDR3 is TGCAGCGTGACCGGGACAGGGGGCACTGAAGCTTTCTTT. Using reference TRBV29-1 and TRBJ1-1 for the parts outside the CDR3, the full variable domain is SAVISQKPSRDICQRGTSLTIQCQVDSQVTMMFWYRQQPGQSLTLIATANQGSEATYESGFVIDKFPISRPNLTFSTLTVSNMSPEDSSIYLCSVTGTGGTEAFFGQGTRLTVV.

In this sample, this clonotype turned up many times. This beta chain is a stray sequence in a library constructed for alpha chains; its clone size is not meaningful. CDR3 in amino acids: CASRPGGPSYNEQFF. The CDR3 coding sequence is TGTGCCAGCAGGCCCGGGGGCCCCTCCTACAATGAGCAGTTCTTC. The chain links TRBV12-3 or TRBV12-4 to TRBJ2-1, with D perhaps assigned TRBD1 or TRBD2 (6 bases each). Trimming stripped 6 bases from V and 0 bases from J, with 12 bases between. This CDR3 comprises 15 residues.

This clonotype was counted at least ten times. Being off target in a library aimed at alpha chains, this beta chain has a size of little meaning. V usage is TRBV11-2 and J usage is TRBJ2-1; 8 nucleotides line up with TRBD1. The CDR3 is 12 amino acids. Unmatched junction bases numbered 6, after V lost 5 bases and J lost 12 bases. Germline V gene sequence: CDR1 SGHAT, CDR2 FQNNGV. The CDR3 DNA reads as TGTGCCAGCAGCCTTACACAGGGGGGGCAGTTCTTC. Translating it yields CASSLTQGGQFF. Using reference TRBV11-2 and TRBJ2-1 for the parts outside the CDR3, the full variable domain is EAGVAQSPRYKIIEKRQSVAFWCNPISGHATLYWYQQILGQGPKLLIQFQNNGVVDDSQLPKDRFSAERLKGVDSTLKIQPAKLEDSAVYLCASSLTQGGQFFGPGTRLTVL.

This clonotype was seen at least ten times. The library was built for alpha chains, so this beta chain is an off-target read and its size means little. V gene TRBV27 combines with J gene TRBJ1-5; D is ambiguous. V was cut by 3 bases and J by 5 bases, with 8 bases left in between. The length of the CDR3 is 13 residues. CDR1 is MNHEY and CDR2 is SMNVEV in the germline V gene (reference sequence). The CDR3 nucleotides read TGTGCCAGCAGTTTCGATAGGGATCAGCCCCAGCATTTT. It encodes CASSFDRDQPQHF.

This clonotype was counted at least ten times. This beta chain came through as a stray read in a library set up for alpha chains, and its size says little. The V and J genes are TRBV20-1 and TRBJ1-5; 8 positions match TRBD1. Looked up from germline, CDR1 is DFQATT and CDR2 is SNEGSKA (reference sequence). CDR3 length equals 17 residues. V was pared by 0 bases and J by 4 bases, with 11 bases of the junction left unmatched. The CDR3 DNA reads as TGCAGTGCTAGAGATACTCTAGGACAGGGCCAAAATCAGCCCCAGCATTTT. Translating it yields CSARDTLGQGQNQPQHF.

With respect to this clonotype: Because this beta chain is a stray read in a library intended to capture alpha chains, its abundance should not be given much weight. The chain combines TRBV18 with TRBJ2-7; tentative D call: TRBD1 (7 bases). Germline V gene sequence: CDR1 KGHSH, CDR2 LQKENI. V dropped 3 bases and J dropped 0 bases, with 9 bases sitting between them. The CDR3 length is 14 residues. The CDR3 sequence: CASSPQGGSYEQYF. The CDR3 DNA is TGTGCCAGCTCACCGCAGGGGGGCTCCTACGAGCAGTACTTC.

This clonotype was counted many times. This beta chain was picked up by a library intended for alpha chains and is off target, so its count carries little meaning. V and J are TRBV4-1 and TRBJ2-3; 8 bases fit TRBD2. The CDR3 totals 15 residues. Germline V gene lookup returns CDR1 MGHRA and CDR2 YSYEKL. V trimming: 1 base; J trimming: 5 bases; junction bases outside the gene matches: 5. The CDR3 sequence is CASSQAGTRKDTQYF. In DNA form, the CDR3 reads TGCGCCAGCAGCCAAGCCGGGACTAGGAAAGATACGCAGTATTTT.

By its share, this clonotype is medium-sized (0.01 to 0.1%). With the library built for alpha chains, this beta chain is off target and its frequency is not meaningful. CDR3 sequence: CASSKATQGSTEAFF. As DNA, the CDR3 is TGTGCCAGCAGCAAAGCCACCCAGGGTTCCACTGAAGCTTTCTTT. This rearrangement joins TRBV21-1 to TRBJ1-1; the DNA was not used to check the table's D call, TRBD1. TRBV21-1 is termed a pseudogene. The CDR3 runs 15 residues.

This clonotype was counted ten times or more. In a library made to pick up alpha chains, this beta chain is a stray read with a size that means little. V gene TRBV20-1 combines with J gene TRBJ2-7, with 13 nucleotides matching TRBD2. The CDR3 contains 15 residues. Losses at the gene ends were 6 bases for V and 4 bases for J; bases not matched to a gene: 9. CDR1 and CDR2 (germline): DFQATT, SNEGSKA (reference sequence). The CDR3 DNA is TGCAGTGCAGTCTTAGGGACTAGCGGGGTTTACGAGCAGTACGTC. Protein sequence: CSAVLGTSGVYEQYV.

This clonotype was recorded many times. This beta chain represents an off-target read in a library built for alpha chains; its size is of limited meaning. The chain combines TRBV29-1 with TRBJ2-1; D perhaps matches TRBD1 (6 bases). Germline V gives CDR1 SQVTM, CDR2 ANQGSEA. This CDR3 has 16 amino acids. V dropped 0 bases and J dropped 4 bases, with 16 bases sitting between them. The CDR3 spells CSVEDPDRRLYNEQFF. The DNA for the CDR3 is TGCAGCGTTGAAGATCCCGACAGGCGGCTTTACAATGAGCAGTTCTTC.

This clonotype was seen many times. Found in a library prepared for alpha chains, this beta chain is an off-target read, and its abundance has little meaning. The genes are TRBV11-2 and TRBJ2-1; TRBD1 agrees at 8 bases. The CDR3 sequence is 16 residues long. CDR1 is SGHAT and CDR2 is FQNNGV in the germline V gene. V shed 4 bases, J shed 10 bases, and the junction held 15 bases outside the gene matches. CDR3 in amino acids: CASSSLRGQGRREQFF. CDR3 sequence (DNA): TGTGCCAGCAGCTCTCTCCGAGGACAGGGAAGACGGGAGCAGTTCTTC. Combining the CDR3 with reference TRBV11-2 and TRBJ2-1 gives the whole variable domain EAGVAQSPRYKIIEKRQSVAFWCNPISGHATLYWYQQILGQGPKLLIQFQNNGVVDDSQLPKDRFSAERLKGVDSTLKIQPAKLEDSAVYLCASSSLRGQGRREQFFGPGTRLTVL.

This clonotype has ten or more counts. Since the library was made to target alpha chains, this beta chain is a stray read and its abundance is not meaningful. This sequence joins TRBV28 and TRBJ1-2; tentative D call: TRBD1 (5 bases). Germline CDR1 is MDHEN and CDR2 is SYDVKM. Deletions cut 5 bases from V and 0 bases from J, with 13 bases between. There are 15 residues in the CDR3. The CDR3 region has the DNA TGTGCCAGCAGTCCCCGGGGGAGATCTAACTATGGCTACACCTTC. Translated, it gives CASSPRGRSNYGYTF.

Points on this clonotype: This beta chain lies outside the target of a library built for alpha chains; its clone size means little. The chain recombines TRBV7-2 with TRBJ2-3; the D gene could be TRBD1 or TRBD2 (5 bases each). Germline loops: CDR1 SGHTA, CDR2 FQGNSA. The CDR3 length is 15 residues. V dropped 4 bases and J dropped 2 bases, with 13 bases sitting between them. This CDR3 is CASSSGTGYTDTQYF. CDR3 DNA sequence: TGTGCCAGCAGCTCGGGGACCGGGTACACAGATACGCAGTATTTT.

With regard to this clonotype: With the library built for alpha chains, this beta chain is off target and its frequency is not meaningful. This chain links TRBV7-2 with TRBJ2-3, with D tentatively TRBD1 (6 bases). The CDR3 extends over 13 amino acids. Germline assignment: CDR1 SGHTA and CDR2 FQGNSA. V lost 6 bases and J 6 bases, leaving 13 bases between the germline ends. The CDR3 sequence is CASSQNTGDTQYF. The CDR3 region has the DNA TGTGCCAGCAGTCAAAACACAGGGGATACGCAGTATTTT.